Detailed here is one T cell receptor beta chain. These data belong to a study of technical replicates of blood from a handful of donors. With 6 bases removed from V and 7 bases from J, the gap between germline ends came to 13 bases. The CDR3 length is 13 residues. Germline CDR1 and CDR2: MNHEY and SVGAGI. Libraries were prepared by immunoSEQ multiplex PCR; TCRdb keeps only in-frame clonotypes and omits some of them. The sample contains more than 65,000 clones, around 90% of which appear only once. The J gene is TRBJ1-3, the V gene TRBV6-5, with D uncertain. The origin of this receptor is a human donor in good health. Sequencing input: T cells isolated from PBMCs. The CDR3 loop reads CASRRVRGNTIYF. The CDR3 DNA sequence: TGTGCCAGCAGGCGCGTACGAGGGAACACCATATATTTT.